This TCR beta chain appears in the sequencing data of a study of tumor-infiltrating lymphocytes in primary liver carcinoma. Study background: Patients included men and women of 30 to 69 years.

Study outcomes and limitations: Blood had a significantly lower top-250-clone fraction than tumors did (p = 0.039). Tumor-blood pairs (like tumor-adjacent pairs) overlapped less than tumor region pairs did.

This clonotype has ten or more counts. Its antigen is undetermined. Production of TCR beta cDNA used roughly 480 ng total RNA together with a constant-region primer. TCR beta libraries came from three nested multiplex PCR rounds using slightly modified ARM-PCR. Investigators reported that the first two PCR rounds, at around 10 cycles each, used TRBV1-TRBV30 forward primers with a C-beta reverse primer. TCRdb reprocessed the multiplex PCR reads via MiXCR and lists one record per CDR3 protein. The data hold about 310,000 distinct CDR3 sequences, with approximately 58% observed a single time. Both blood RNA, taken from unsorted whole blood, and germline DNA were extracted. The collection of roughly 4.2 milliliters of peripheral blood preceded surgery. CDR3 length: 21 residues. From germline, CDR1 is SGHKS and CDR2 YYEKEE (reference sequence). The V and J ends lost 0 bases and 4 bases, in that order; junction bases with no gene match: 20.

The sample was peripheral blood. The receptor's source is a woman aged 25-40 years with primary liver carcinoma and hepatitis B virus infection. The chain joins TRBV5-5 to TRBJ2-5; TRBD2 matches 11 bases. CDR3 in DNA: TGTGCCAGCAGCTTGGACCCGGGACTAGCGGCCAGCGCGGACAGGCTAGAGACCCAGTACTTC. Its protein is CASSLDPGLAASADRLETQYF. Using reference TRBV5-5 and TRBJ2-5 for the parts outside the CDR3, the full variable domain is DAGVTQSPTHLIKTRGQQVTLRCSPISGHKSVSWYQQVLGQGPQFIFQYYEKEERGRGNFPDRFSARQFPNYSSELNVNALLLGDSALYLCASSLDPGLAASADRLETQYFGPGTRLLVL.